The 9 T cell receptor beta chains reported below all come from one sample, sequenced in a study of a mutant IDH1 vaccine in newly diagnosed glioma. As for time point: baseline, week 1 (first vaccination visit). The treatment denotes: pre-vaccination baseline after standard-of-care therapy. Sequenced by immunoSEQ multiplex PCR; TCRdb stores in-frame clones only, minus some. The table shows 30,000 or so clones, with over 75% occurring only once. The input for sequencing was PBMCs, taken from a glioma patient treated with radiotherapy, temozolomide or both. These receptors all come from a man aged 25-40 years with glioma.

The genes are TRBV27 and TRBJ1-4; perhaps TRBD1 as D (5 bases). V was pared by 4 bases and J by 1 base, with 10 bases between. The CDR3 has 15 residues. The germline gives CDR1 MNHEY, CDR2 SMNVEV (reference sequence). CDR3 loop: CASSYEGKTNEKLFF. DNA for the CDR3: TGTGCCAGCAGTTACGAGGGGAAAACTAATGAAAAACTGTTTTTT.

The CDR3 sequence: CSVRPRRQGNTGELFF. The CDR3 bases are TGCAGCGTCCGCCCGCGAAGACAGGGGAACACCGGGGAGCTGTTTTTT. The V call is TRBV29-1, the J call TRBJ2-2; 7 nucleotides match TRBD1. CDR3 length equals 16 residues. Trimming removed 6 bases from V and 1 base from J; junction bases left unmatched: 11. Looked up from germline, CDR1 is SQVTM and CDR2 is ANQGSEA.

The chain joins TRBV25-1 to TRBJ1-6; TRBD1 might be the D (5 bases). The CDR3 has 14 residues. With 7 bases removed from V and 3 bases from J, the gap between germline ends came to 10 bases. Per the germline V gene, CDR1 is MGHDK and CDR2 is SYGVNS. DNA for the CDR3: TGTGCCAGCACTTGGGGCAACTATAATTCACCCCTCCACTTT. It translates to CASTWGNYNSPLHF.

This clone was observed a few times. This sequence joins TRBV28 and TRBJ2-7; unclear D gene. In germline, CDR1 is MDHEN, CDR2 SYDVKM. The CDR3 runs 11 residues. Between the trimmed V and J ends, which lost 6 bases and 5 bases, there was a span of 8 bases. The CDR3: CASRRRDEQYF. For the CDR3, the DNA is TGTGCCAGCAGAAGACGGGACGAGCAGTACTTC.

The chain recombines TRBV6-1 with TRBJ1-1; D gene ambiguous. Deletions cut 8 bases from V and 7 bases from J, with 14 bases between. CDR1 is MNHNS and CDR2 is SASEGT in the germline V gene. The CDR3 consists of 12 residues. The CDR3 region is CASRTLDREAFF. Written as DNA, the CDR3 is TGTGCCAGCCGTACTCTGGACCGTGAAGCTTTCTTT.

The rearrangement links TRBV6-5 to TRBJ1-2; 7 bases map to TRBD1. This CDR3 contains 15 residues. Per the germline V gene, CDR1 is MNHEY and CDR2 is SVGAGI. With 2 bases clipped from V and 4 bases from J, the junction kept 7 bases outside the gene matches. In nucleotides, the CDR3 is TGTGCCAGCAGTTACCATACGGACAGGCGCTATGGCTACACCTTC. Amino acids: CASSYHTDRRYGYTF.

The chain carries TRBV6-5 and TRBJ2-5; no clear D gene. CDR3 length: 13 amino acids. Trimming took off 0 bases at V and 7 bases at J, with 9 bases between the two ends. Germline loops: CDR1 MNHEY, CDR2 SVGAGI. The CDR3 region has the DNA TGTGCCAGCAGTTACTCGGCAGGCCGGACCCAGTACTTC. It translates to CASSYSAGRTQYF.

This chain uses TRBV10-3 with TRBJ1-3; D gene unclear. This CDR3 spans 14 amino acids. The germline CDR1 and CDR2 sequences are ENHRY and SYGVKD. V was pared by 6 bases and J by 7 bases, with 16 bases between. The CDR3 nucleotides read TGTGCCATCAGAGAAAGCGGCTTCGGGAACACCATATATTTT. This sequence encodes CAIRESGFGNTIYF.

This chain uses TRBV30 with TRBJ2-1, with 12 bases identical to TRBD2. V lost 0 bases, J lost 2 bases, and 2 bases stayed unmatched. The CDR3 loop spans 16 amino acids. Germline lookup yields CDR1 GTSNPN and CDR2 SVGIG (reference sequence). For the CDR3, the DNA is TGTGCCTGGAGTGTCCCTAGCGGGGGGGCCTACAATGAGCAGTTCTTC. Protein: CAWSVPSGGAYNEQFF.